This T cell receptor (beta chain) originates from a study of shared clonotypes between healthy human individuals. Study-wide points: In having few donors, the study represented limited genetic and exposure-history diversity. A few donors held about 5.1% of naive CD4 clonotypes in common. An effect of sequencing depth on clonotype sharing among donors was expected.

At a deep level, the assay was run. Sequencing was performed with immunoSEQ multiplex PCR; in TCRdb, only in-frame clones are kept and a portion is missing. In the table there are about 2.1 million clones, about 94% of which are singletons. CDR3 size: 12 residues. Trimming removed 8 bases from V and 9 bases from J; junction bases left unmatched: 7. Germline-derived CDR1 and CDR2 are MNHEY and SMNVEV (reference sequence). Regarding this clone: The target antigen is unknown.

CD45RO negativity and positive selection for CCR7 defined naive CD8 cells, a population that excluded terminally differentiated effector memory CD45RA+ cells. The sequenced material came from naive CD8+ T cells from PBMCs. This receptor was taken from a man between 18 and 35 years old in good health. Some clones in this sample may be carry-over from other donors' samples. The chain has TRBV27 and TRBJ2-1; 7 nucleotides align to TRBD2. CDR3 sequence: CASGLLALEQFF. The CDR3 DNA reads as TGTGCCAGCGGCTTACTAGCGCTTGAGCAGTTCTTC.